This T cell receptor (beta chain) came from a study of T-cell reconstitution after alpha-beta-depleted transplantation in children. TCRbeta library construction was performed incorporating unique molecular identifiers. TCRdb reanalysed the PCR reads using MiXCR and keeps one entry per CDR3 protein. Of approximately 420,000 distinct CDR3 sequences detected, 11% appear once; the ten largest clones hold nearly 5.5%. The sample consisted of PBMCs from the stem cell graft donor, taken from the stem cell graft. The receptor was derived from a human donor who donated a stem cell graft to a child with acute myeloid leukemia.

The CDR3 DNA is TGTGCCAGCAGTCGGGTAGGGGCCGAGCAGTACTTC. Encoded protein: CASSRVGAEQYF. The chain carries TRBV6-6 and TRBJ2-7; weak D call: TRBD1 (5 bases). The CDR3 spans 12 residues. V was clipped by 5 bases and J by 6 bases, with 11 bases between them. Per germline, CDR1 MNHNY and CDR2 SVGAGI (reference sequence).